This TCR beta chain was identified in a study of blood T cell repertoires in COVID-19. Whole-study context: Samples taken during acute and convalescent COVID-19 were collected in the United States, Italy and Spain.

Per the original methods: For nucleated cells, counts were estimated from reference gene primer amplification. The assay was immunoSEQ multiplex PCR, and TCRdb's table has in-frame clones only and misses some. Clonal size and the V and J genes are those of that table, whereas D and trimming came from the DNA. Among about 100,000 clones listed, about 80% were seen once. Germline CDR1 reads SGHTA; CDR2 reads FQGNSA. The length of the CDR3 is 14 residues. Between the trimmed V and J ends, which lost 1 base and 5 bases, there was a span of 12 bases. This clone is a singleton in its sample. The rearrangement joins TRBV7-2 to TRBJ2-7; D is possibly TRBD2 (6 bases). Specimen: peripheral blood. The receptor comes from a man between 65 and 85 years old with active or convalescent COVID-19. Here the CDR3 reads CASSLVASVHEQYF. DNA for the CDR3: TGTGCCAGCAGCTTAGTGGCTAGCGTTCACGAGCAGTACTTC. Using reference TRBV7-2 and TRBJ2-7 for the parts outside the CDR3, the full variable domain is GAGVSQSPSNKVTEKGKDVELRCDPISGHTALYWYRQSLGQGLEFLIYFQGNSAPDKSGLPSDRFSAERTGGSVSTLTIQRTQQEDSAVYLCASSLVASVHEQYFGPGTRLTVT.